This T cell receptor (beta chain) was found in a study of regulatory T cells in long-lasting Graves disease. Study details: Antithyroid drugs had been taken by newly diagnosed Graves' patients for under 3 months.

Documented time point: newly diagnosed GD, antithyroid drugs for less than 3 months. From RNA extracted from PBMCs, the TCR library was made. Under American Thyroid Association guidelines, Graves' disease was diagnosed. For this clonotype: An end of the junction does not agree with germline; a read error may underlie this.

CDR1 SGHRS and CDR2 YFSETQ come from the germline V gene. There are 13 residues in the CDR3. Arm-PCR of CDR3 regions and iRepertoire HTBI primers were the basis on which TCR beta libraries were built. TCRdb reprocessed the multiplex PCR reads with MiXCR, giving one entry per CDR3 protein. The data contain approximately 300,000 distinct CDR3 sequences, over 15% of them singletons. This chain joins TRBV5-1 and TRBJ2-5, with TRBD2 as a possible D gene (6 bases). The clonotype was recovered from a female donor with Graves disease. Material: peripheral blood mononuclear cells (PBMCs), obtained at new diagnosis, from a patient treated with antithyroid drugs. The CDR3 coding sequence is TGCGCCAGCAGCTCGGGGGTCGGTGAGACCCGGTACTTC. Translated, it gives CASSSGVGETRYF.